Sequencing of this T cell receptor beta chain was carried out in a study of spatial heterogeneity in lung cancer. Study context: Compared with alpha-chain sequences, beta-chain sequences were consistently detected in greater numbers. In tumor regions TCR transcript counts correlated strongly with a matched bulk RNA-seq T cell module score.

This clonotype was counted at least ten times. The antigen is undetermined. Every molecule of TCR cDNA had its own unique molecular identifier. TCRdb recomputed calls from the 5' RACE reads with MiXCR, one row per CDR3 protein. The sample contains about 6,000 distinct CDR3 sequences, around 15% of which appear only once. Sample time point: sample taken at primary tumor resection. Findings and caveats of the study: Intratumoral expanded alpha and beta TCR counts were found to track tumor mutation counts. When ubiquitous and regional expanded TCRs were counted, their numbers tracked ubiquitous and regional nonsynonymous mutations, respectively.

V was clipped by 6 bases and J by 2 bases, with 9 bases between them. Germline CDR1 is SNHLY and CDR2 is FYNNEI. The CDR3 extends over 13 amino acids. This specimen consisted of lung tumor tissue, obtained at surgery. This rearrangement joins TRBV2 to TRBJ2-3; no reliable D call. This clonotype originated in a male donor with early-stage non-small cell lung cancer. The CDR3 loop is CASRGGFTDTQYF. The CDR3 coding sequence is TGTGCCAGCAGGGGCGGATTCACAGATACGCAGTATTTT.